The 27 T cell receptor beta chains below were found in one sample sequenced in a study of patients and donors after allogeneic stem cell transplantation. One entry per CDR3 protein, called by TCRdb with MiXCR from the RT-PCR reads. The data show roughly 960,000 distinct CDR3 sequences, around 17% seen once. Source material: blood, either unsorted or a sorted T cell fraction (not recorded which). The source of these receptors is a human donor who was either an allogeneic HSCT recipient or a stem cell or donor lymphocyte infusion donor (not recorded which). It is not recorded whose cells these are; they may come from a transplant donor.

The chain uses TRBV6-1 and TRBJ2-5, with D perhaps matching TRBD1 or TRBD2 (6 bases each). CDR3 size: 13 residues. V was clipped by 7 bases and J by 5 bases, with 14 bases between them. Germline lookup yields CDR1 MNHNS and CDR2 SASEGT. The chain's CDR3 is CASKRGAQETQYF. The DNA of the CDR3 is TGTGCCAGCAAAAGGGGGGCGCAGGAGACCCAGTACTTC.

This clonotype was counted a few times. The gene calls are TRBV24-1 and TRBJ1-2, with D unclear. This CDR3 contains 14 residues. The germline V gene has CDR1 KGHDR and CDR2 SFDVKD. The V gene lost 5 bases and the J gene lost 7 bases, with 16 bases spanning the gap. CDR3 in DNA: TGTGCCACCAGTGGGACTTTGGGCGATCGTGGCTACACCTTC. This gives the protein CATSGTLGDRGYTF.

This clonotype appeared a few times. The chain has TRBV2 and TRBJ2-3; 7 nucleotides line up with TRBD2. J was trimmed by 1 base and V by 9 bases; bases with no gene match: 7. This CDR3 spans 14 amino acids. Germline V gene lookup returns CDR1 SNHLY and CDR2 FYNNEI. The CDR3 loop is CARSSSGRTDTQYF. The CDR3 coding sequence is TGTGCCAGGTCCTCTAGCGGCCGCACAGATACGCAGTATTTT.

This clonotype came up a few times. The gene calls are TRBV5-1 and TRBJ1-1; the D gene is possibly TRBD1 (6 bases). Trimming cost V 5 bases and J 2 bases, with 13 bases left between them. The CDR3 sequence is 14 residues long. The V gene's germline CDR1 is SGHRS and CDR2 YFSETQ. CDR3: CASSGQGYNTEAFF. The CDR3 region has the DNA TGCGCCAGCAGTGGGCAGGGGTATAACACTGAAGCTTTCTTT.

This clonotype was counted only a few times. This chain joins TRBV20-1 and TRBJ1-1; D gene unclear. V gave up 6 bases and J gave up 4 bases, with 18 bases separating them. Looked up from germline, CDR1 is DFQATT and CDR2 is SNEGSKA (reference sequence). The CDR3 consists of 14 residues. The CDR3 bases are TGCAGTGCGACGCGTACGGGAGGGTTCACTGAAGCTTTCTTT. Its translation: CSATRTGGFTEAFF.

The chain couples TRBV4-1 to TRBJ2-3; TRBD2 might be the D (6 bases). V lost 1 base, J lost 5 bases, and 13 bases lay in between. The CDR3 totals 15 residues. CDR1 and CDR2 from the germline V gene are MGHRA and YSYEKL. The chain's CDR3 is CASSQVGGIGDTQYF. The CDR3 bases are TGCGCCAGCAGCCAAGTTGGGGGGATAGGAGATACGCAGTATTTT.

For the CDR3, the DNA is TGTGCCAGCAGTCCCGCAGGGAGCCTGGGCTACGAGCAGTACTTC. It specifies CASSPAGSLGYEQYF. V gene TRBV27 combines with J gene TRBJ2-7; D tentatively fits TRBD1 or TRBD2 (5 bases each). The V end lost 5 bases, the J end lost 3 bases, and 17 bases lay between the germline ends. Germline values: CDR1 MNHEY, CDR2 SMNVEV (reference sequence). The CDR3 is 15 amino acids.

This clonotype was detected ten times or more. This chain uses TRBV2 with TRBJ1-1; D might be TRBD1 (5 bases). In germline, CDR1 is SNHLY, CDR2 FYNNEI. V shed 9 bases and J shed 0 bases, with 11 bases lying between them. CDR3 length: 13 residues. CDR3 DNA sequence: TGTGCCAGAGCCGGGGGGATGAACACTGAAGCTTTCTTT. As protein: CARAGGMNTEAFF.

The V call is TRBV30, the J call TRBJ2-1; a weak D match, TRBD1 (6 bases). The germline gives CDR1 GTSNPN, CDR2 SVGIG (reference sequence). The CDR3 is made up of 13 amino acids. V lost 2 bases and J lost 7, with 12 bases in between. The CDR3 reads CAWSNGQRNEQFF. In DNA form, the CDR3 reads TGTGCCTGGAGTAACGGACAGAGGAATGAGCAGTTCTTC.

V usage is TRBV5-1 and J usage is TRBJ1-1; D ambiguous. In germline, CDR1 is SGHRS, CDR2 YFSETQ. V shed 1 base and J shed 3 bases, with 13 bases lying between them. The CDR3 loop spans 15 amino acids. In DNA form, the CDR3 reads TGCGCCAGCAGCTTGAAGACCCCCGGGTACACTGAAGCTTTCTTT. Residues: CASSLKTPGYTEAFF.

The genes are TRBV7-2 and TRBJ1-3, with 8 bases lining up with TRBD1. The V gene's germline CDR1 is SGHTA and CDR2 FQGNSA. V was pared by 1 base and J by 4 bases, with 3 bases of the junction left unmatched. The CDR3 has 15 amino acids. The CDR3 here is CASSLVGTGGNTIYF. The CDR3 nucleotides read TGTGCCAGCAGCTTAGTCGGGACAGGAGGAAACACCATATATTTT.

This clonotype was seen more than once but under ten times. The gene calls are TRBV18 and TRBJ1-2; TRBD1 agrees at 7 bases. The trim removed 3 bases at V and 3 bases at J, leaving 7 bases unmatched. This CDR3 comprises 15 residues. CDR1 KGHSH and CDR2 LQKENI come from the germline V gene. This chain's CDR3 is CASSPSGDSYYGYTF. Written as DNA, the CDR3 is TGTGCCAGCTCACCGAGTGGGGACAGTTACTATGGCTACACCTTC.

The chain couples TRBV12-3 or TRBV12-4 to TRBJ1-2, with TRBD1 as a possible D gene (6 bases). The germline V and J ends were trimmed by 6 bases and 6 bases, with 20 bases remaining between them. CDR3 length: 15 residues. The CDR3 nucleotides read TGTGCCAGCAGACCCGACGTTGGAGGGGGTGATGGCTACACCTTC. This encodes CASRPDVGGGDGYTF.

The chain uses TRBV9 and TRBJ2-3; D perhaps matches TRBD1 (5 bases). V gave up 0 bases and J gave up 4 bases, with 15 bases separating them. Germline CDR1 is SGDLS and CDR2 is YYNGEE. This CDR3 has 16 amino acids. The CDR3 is CASSVGQGEPADTQYF. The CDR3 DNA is TGTGCCAGCAGCGTAGGCCAGGGCGAACCTGCAGATACGCAGTATTTT. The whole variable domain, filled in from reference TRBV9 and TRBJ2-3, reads DSGVTQTPKHLITATGQRVTLRCSPRSGDLSVYWYQQSLDQGLQFLIQYYNGEERAKGNILERFSAQQFPDLHSELNLSSLELGDSALYFCASSVGQGEPADTQYFGPGTRLTVL.

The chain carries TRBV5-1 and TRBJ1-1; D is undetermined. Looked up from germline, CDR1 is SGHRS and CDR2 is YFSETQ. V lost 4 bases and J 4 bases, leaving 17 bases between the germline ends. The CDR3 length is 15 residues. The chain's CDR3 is CASSPGVRRGTEAFF. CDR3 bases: TGCGCCAGCAGCCCTGGCGTCCGGAGAGGCACTGAAGCTTTCTTT. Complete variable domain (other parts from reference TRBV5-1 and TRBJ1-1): KAGVTQTPRYLIKTRGQQVTLSCSPISGHRSVSWYQQTPGQGLQFLFEYFSETQRNKGNFPGRFSGRQFSNSRSEMNVSTLELGDSALYLCASSPGVRRGTEAFFGQGTRLTVV.

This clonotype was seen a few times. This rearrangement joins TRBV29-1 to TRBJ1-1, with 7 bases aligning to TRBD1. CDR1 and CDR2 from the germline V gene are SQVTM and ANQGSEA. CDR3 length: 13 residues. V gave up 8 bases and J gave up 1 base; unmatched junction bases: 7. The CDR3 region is CSTRQGSNTEAFF. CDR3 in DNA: TGCAGCACCCGACAGGGATCGAACACTGAAGCTTTCTTT.

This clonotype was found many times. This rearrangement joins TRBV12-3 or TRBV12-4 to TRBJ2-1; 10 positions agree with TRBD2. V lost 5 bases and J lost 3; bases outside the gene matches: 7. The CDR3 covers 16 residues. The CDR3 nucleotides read TGTGCCAGCAGTGCCGGACTAGCGGTAGGCTACAATGAGCAGTTCTTC. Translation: CASSAGLAVGYNEQFF.

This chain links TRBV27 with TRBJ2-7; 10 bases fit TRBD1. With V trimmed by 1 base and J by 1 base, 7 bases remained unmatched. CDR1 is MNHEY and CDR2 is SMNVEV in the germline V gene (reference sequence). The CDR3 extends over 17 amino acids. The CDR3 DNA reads TGTGCCAGCAGTTTATTGCCCGACAGGGGGCCTTCCTACGAGCAGTACTTC. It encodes CASSLLPDRGPSYEQYF.

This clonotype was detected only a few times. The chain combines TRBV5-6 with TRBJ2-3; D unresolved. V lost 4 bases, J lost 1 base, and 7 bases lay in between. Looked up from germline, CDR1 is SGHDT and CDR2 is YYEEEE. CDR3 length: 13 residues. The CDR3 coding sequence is TGTGCCAGCAGCCCGATGGGCACAGATACGCAGTATTTT. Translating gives CASSPMGTDTQYF.

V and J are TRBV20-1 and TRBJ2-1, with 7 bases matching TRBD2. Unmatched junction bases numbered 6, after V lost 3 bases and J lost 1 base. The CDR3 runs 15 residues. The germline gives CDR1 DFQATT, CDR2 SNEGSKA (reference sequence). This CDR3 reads CSARERGGSYNEQFF. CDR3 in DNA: TGCAGTGCTAGGGAGCGGGGTGGGTCCTACAATGAGCAGTTCTTC.

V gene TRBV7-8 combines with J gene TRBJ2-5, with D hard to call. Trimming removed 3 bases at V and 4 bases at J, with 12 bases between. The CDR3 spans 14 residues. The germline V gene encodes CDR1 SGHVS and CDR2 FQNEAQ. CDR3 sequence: CASSFRPPGETQYF. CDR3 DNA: TGTGCCAGCAGCTTCCGACCGCCGGGAGAGACCCAGTACTTC.

For the CDR3, the DNA is TGTGCCAGCAGTATCGGAACTGACAGGCCCTCGAGGGGCTACACCTTC. This encodes CASSIGTDRPSRGYTF. This chain uses TRBV6-1 with TRBJ1-2, with D possibly TRBD1 on 6 matching bases. V was trimmed by 5 bases and J by 8 bases, leaving 24 bases between them. The CDR3 is made up of 16 amino acids. CDR1 MNHNS and CDR2 SASEGT come from the germline V gene.

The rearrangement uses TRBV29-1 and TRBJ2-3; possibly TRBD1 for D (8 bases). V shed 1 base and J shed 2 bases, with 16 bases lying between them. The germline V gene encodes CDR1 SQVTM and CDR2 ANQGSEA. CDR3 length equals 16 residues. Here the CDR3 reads CSVEGLTGGVTDTQYF. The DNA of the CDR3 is TGCAGCGTTGAAGGCCTCACAGGGGGGGTCACAGATACGCAGTATTTT.

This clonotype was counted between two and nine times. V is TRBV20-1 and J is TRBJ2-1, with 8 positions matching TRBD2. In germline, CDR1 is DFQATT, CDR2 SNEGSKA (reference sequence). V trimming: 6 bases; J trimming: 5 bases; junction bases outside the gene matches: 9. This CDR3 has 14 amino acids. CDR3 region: CSAPGGPKDNEQFF. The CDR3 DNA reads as TGCAGTGCCCCGGGAGGGCCTAAGGACAATGAGCAGTTCTTC.

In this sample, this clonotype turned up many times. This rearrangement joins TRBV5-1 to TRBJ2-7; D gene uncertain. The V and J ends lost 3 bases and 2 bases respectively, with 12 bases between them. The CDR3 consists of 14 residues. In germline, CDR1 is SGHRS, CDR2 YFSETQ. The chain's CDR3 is CASSYGRLTYEQYF. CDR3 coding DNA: TGCGCCAGCAGCTACGGACGCCTCACCTACGAGCAGTACTTC. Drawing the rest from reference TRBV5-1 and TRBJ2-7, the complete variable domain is KAGVTQTPRYLIKTRGQQVTLSCSPISGHRSVSWYQQTPGQGLQFLFEYFSETQRNKGNFPGRFSGRQFSNSRSEMNVSTLELGDSALYLCASSYGRLTYEQYFGPGTRLTVT.

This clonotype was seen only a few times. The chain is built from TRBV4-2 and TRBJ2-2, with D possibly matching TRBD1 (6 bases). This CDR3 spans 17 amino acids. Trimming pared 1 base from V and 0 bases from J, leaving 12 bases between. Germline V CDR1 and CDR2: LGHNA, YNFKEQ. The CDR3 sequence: CASSQAQGPANTGELFF. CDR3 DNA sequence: TGTGCCAGCAGCCAAGCCCAGGGGCCCGCGAACACCGGGGAGCTGTTTTTT.

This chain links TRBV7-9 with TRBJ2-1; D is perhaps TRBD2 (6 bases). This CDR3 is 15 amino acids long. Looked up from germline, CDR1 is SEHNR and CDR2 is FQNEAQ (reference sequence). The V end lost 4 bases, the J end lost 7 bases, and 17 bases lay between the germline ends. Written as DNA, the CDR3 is TGTGCCAGCAGCTCCGGAGGGCCCCCAATGAATGAGCAGTTCTTC. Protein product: CASSSGGPPMNEQFF.